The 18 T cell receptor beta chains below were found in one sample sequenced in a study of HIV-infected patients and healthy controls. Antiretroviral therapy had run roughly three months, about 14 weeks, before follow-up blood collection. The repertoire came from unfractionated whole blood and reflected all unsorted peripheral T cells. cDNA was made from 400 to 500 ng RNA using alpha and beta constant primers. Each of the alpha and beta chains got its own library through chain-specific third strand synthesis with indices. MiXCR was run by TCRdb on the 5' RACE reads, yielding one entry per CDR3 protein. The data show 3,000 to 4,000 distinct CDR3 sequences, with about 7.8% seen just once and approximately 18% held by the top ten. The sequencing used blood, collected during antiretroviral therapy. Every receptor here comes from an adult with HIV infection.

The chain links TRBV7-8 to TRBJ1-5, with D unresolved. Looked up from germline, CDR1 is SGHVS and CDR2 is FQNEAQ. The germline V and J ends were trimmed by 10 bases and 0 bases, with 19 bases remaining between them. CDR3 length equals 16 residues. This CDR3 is CAITLGGQYSNQPQHF. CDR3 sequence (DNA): TGTGCCATCACCTTAGGAGGGCAGTATAGCAATCAGCCCCAGCATTTT.

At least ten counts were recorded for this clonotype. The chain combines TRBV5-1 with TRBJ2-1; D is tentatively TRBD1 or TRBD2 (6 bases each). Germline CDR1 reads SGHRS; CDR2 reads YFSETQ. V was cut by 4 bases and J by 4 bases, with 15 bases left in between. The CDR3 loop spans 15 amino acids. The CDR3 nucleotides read TGCGCCAGCAGCCCGGAGGGGGGCGCTTACAATGAGCAGTTCTTC. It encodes CASSPEGGAYNEQFF.

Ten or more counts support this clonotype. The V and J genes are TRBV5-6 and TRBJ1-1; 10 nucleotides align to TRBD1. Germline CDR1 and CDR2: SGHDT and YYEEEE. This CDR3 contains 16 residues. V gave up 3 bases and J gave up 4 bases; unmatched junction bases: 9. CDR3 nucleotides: TGTGCCAGCAGCTGGGGACAGGGGCCTCTTCTCACTGAAGCTTTCTTT. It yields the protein CASSWGQGPLLTEAFF.

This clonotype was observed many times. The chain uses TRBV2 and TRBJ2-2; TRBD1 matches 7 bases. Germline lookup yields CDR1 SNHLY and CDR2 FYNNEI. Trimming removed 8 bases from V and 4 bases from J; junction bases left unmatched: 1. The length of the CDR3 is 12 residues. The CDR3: CASYRGTGELFF. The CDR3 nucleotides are TGTGCCAGCTACAGGGGCACCGGGGAGCTGTTTTTT.

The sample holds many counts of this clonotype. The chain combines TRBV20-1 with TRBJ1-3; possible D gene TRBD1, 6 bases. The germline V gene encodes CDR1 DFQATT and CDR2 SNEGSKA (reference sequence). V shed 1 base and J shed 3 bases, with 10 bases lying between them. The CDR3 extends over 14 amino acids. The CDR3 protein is CSARAPRGGNTIYF. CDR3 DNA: TGCAGTGCTAGAGCCCCCAGGGGTGGAAACACCATATATTTT.

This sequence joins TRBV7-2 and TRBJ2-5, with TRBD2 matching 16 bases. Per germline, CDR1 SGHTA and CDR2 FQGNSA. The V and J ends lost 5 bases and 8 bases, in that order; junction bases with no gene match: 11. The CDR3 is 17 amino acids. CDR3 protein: CASSPLGLAGGPSTQYF. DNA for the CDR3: TGTGCCAGCAGCCCCCTGGGACTAGCGGGGGGGCCGTCTACCCAGTACTTC.

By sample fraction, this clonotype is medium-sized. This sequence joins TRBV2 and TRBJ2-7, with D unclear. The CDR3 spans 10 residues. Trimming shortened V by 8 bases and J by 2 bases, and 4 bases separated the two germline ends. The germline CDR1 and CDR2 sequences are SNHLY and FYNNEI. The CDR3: CASGAYEQYF. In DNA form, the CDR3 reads TGTGCCAGCGGGGCCTACGAGCAGTACTTC.

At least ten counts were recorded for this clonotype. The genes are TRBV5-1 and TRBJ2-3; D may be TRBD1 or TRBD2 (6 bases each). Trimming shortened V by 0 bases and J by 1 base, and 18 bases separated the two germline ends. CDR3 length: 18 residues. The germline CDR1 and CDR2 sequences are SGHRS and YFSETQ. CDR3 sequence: CASSLGGNGGPGTDTQYF. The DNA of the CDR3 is TGCGCCAGCAGCTTGGGCGGGAACGGGGGCCCCGGCACAGATACGCAGTATTTT. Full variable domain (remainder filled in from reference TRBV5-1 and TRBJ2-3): KAGVTQTPRYLIKTRGQQVTLSCSPISGHRSVSWYQQTPGQGLQFLFEYFSETQRNKGNFPGRFSGRQFSNSRSEMNVSTLELGDSALYLCASSLGGNGGPGTDTQYFGPGTRLTVL.

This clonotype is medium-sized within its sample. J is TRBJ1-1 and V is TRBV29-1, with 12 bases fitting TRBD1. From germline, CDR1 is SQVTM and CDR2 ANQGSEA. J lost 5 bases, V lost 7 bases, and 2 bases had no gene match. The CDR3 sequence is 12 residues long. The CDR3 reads CSGGQGATEAFF. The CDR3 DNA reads TGCAGCGGGGGACAGGGGGCTACTGAAGCTTTCTTT.

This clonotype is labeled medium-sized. CDR3 DNA: TGCGCCAGCAGCTTGGGGAACAGGGCACCCGAAGCTTTCTTT. Amino acids: CASSLGNRAPEAFF. The chain is built from TRBV5-1 and TRBJ1-1, with D tentatively TRBD1 (6 bases). V was clipped by 0 bases and J by 8 bases, with 14 bases between them. Germline CDR1 and CDR2: SGHRS and YFSETQ. This CDR3 is built from 14 residues.

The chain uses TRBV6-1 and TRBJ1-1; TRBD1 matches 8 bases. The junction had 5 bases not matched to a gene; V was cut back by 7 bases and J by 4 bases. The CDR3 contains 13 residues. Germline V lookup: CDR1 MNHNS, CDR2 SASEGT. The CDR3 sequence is CASTQGGGTEAFF. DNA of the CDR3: TGTGCCAGCACACAGGGGGGAGGCACTGAAGCTTTCTTT.

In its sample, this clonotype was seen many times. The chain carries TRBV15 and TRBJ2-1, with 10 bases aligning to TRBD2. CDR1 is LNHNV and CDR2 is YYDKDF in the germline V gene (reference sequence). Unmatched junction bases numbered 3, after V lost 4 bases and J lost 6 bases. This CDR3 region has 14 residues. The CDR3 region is CATSTSSGGNEQFF. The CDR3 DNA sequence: TGTGCCACCAGCACCTCTAGCGGGGGCAATGAGCAGTTCTTC.

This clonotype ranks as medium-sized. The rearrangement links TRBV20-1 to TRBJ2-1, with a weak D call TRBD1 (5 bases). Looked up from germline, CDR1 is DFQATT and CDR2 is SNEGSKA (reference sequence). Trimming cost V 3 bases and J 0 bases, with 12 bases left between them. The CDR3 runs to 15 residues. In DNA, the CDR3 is TGCAGTGCTAGGACGACAGCATACTCCTACAATGAGCAGTTCTTC. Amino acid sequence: CSARTTAYSYNEQFF.

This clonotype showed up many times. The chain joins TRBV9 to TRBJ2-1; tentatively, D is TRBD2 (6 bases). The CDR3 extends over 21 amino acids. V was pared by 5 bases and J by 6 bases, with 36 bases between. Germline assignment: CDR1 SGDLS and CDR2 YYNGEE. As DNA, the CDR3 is TGTGCCAGCAGTGGGTCGAGGGACGCGTCGTTTGCGGGGACCACATTCAATGAGCAGTTCTTC. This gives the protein CASSGSRDASFAGTTFNEQFF.

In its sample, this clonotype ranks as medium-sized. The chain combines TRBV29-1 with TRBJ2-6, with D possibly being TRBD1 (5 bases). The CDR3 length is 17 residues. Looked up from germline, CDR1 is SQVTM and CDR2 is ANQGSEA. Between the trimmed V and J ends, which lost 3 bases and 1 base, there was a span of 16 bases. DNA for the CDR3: TGCAGCGTTGAGGCAGGGTGGGAACCTTCTGGGGCCAACGTCCTGACTTTC. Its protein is CSVEAGWEPSGANVLTF.

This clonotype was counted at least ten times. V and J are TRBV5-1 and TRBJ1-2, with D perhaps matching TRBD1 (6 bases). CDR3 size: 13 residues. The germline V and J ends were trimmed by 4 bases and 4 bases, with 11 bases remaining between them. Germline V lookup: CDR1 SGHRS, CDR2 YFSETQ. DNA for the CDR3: TGCGCCAGCAGCATGGACAGTGGCTATGGCTACACCTTC. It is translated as CASSMDSGYGYTF. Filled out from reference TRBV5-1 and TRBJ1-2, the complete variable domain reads KAGVTQTPRYLIKTRGQQVTLSCSPISGHRSVSWYQQTPGQGLQFLFEYFSETQRNKGNFPGRFSGRQFSNSRSEMNVSTLELGDSALYLCASSMDSGYGYTFGSGTRLTVV.

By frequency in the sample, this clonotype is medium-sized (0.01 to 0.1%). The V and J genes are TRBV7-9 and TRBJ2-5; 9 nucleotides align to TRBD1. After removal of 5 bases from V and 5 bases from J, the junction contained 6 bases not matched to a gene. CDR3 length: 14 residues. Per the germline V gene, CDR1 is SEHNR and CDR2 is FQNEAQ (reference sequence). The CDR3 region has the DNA TGTGCCAGCAGCCCGGGACAGGGTACGGAGACCCAGTACTTC. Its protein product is CASSPGQGTETQYF.

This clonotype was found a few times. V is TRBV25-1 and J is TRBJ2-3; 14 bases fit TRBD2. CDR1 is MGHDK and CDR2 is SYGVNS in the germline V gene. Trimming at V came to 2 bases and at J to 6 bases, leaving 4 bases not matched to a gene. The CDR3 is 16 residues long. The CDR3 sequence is CASSEGLAGGGDTQYF. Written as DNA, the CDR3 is TGTGCCAGCAGTGAAGGACTAGCGGGGGGCGGGGATACGCAGTATTTT.